This record looks at one TCR beta chain sequence and its context. This specimen comes from a study of blood T cell repertoires in COVID-19. For the study at large: Samples representing acute and convalescent COVID-19 were sourced from the United States, Italy and Spain.

Sequenced by immunoSEQ multiplex PCR; TCRdb stores in-frame clones only, minus some. The sample has about 74,000 clones; roughly 88% are singletons. Per germline, CDR1 SEHNR and CDR2 FQNEAQ (reference sequence). The CDR3 is 12 residues long. Trimming cost V 5 bases and J 8 bases; bases outside gene matches: 5. The chain carries TRBV7-9 and TRBJ1-2; TRBD1 matches 7 bases. The source of this sequence is a woman of 80 years or more with active or convalescent COVID-19. The sequenced sample was peripheral blood. The CDR3 DNA reads as TGTGCCAGCAGCGTACAGGGGAGAGGCTACACCTTC. Amino acids: CASSVQGRGYTF.